This T cell receptor (beta chain) was sequenced for a study of T-cell memory formation after mild COVID-19. Looking at the study overall: The study found TCR clusters largely donor specific. Points from the study as a whole: Whether day 37 second-wave clones are SARS-CoV-2-specific was not confirmed.

TCRdb recomputed calls from the 5' RACE reads with MiXCR, one row per CDR3 protein. The table includes fewer than 600,000 distinct CDR3 sequences, less than 25% detected once. This clonotype was recorded at least ten times. Its specificity is unknown. The specimen sequenced was PBMCs or a T cell subset sorted from them (not recorded which). This receptor was identified in an adult woman who had mild COVID-19 (a few samples of this study predate the infection). Cell type and time point are not known.

DNA for the CDR3: TGTGCCAGCACTGGGAGCTCCTATAATTCACCCCTCCACTTT. As protein: CASTGSSYNSPLHF. The genes are TRBV12-3 or TRBV12-4 and TRBJ1-6; no definite D call. This CDR3 region has 14 residues. Trimming left V 7 bases short and J 0 bases short, with 7 bases between.